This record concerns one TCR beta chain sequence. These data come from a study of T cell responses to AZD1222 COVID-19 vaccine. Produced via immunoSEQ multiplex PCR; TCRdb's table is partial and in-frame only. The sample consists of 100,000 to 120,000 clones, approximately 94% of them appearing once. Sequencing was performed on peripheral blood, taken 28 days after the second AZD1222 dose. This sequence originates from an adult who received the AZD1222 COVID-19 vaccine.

This CDR3 is CASSYGGSSYNEQFF. The DNA for the CDR3 is TGTGCCAGCAGTTACGGCGGGAGCTCCTACAATGAGCAGTTCTTC. The rearrangement links TRBV6-5 to TRBJ2-1, with 7 bases that match TRBD2. There are 15 residues in the CDR3. Germline V CDR1 and CDR2: MNHEY, SVGAGI. J lost 0 bases, V lost 2 bases, and 1 base had no gene match.